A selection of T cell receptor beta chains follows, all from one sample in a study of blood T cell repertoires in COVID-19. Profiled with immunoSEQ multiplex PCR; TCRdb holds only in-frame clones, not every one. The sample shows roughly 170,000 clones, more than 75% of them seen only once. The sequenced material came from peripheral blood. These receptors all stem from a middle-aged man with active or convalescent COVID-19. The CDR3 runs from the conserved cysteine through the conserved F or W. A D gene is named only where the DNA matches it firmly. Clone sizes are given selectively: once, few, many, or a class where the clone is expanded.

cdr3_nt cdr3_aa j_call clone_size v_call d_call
TGTGCCACGGGACAGCCTAAAAACATTCAGTACTTC CATGQPKNIQYF TRBJ2-4 - TRBV6-5 TRBD1
TGTGCCACCAGTGACGCCAAAGCCGATTCCTACAATGAGCAGTTCTTC CATSDAKADSYNEQFF TRBJ2-1 - TRBV24-1 -
TGTGCCAGCAGACCAGGGGGCCTCTCTGGAAACACCATATATTTT CASRPGGLSGNTIYF TRBJ1-3 - TRBV6-5 TRBD1
TGTGCCATCAGACAGGGGGCTATGAACACTGAAGCTTTCTTT CAIRQGAMNTEAFF TRBJ1-1 few TRBV10-3 TRBD1
TGTGCCAGCAGTGCAGGGCGAGGTAACGTGAACACTGAAGCTTTCTTT CASSAGRGNVNTEAFF TRBJ1-1 - TRBV6-1 -
TGTGCCAGCAGCCCCGGGACAGGGCTCTCACCCCTCCACTTT CASSPGTGLSPLHF TRBJ1-6 - TRBV27 TRBD1
TGTGCCACCAGCAGAGATACAAAGAGCAATCAGCCCCAGCATTTT CATSRDTKSNQPQHF TRBJ1-5 - TRBV15 -
TGTGCCACCCACCGTTCAGGAACCAATGAGCAGTTCTTC CATHRSGTNEQFF TRBJ2-1 - TRBV19 -
TGTGCCAGCAGCAACGGAGTTCCCCTACCAACTAATGAAAAACTGTTTTTT CASSNGVPLPTNEKLFF TRBJ1-4 - TRBV21-1 -
TGTGCCAGTGGGGACAGGCCAGATACGCAGTATTTT CASGDRPDTQYF TRBJ2-3 - TRBV19 TRBD1
TGTGCCAGCAGTTACGGCGGCGACTCCTACAATGAGCAGTTCTTC CASSYGGDSYNEQFF TRBJ2-1 - TRBV6-2/TRBV6-3 -
TGTGCCAGCAGCGCCGGACAGGAGCAAGAGACCCAGTACTTC CASSAGQEQETQYF TRBJ2-5 - TRBV7-2 TRBD1
TGTGCCAGCAGTTACCGGACAGGGACAGATACGCAGTATTTT CASSYRTGTDTQYF TRBJ2-3 - TRBV6-6 TRBD1
TGCGCCAGCAGTGAGTTTAGGACAGGGCCCGGGGAGCAGTACTTC CASSEFRTGPGEQYF TRBJ2-7 - TRBV10-2 TRBD1
TGTGCCAGCAGTTACGGTCAGGCCCTCTACGAGCAGTACTTC CASSYGQALYEQYF TRBJ2-7 - TRBV6-6 -
TGCAGCGTCCCACCGGGGGGACGCGACACTGAAGCTTTCTTT CSVPPGGRDTEAFF TRBJ1-1 - TRBV29-1 -
TGCGCCAGCAGCGCGGCTTTCGGGGGGACCTCCCAAGAGTACTTC CASSAAFGGTSQEYF TRBJ2-5 - TRBV5-1 TRBD2
TGTGCCAGCAGTGTGGCAGGGGGTATTAGCTCCTATAATTCACCCCTCCACTTT CASSVAGGISSYNSPLHF TRBJ1-6 - TRBV6-1 TRBD1
TGCGCCAGCAGGTTACTAGCGGGGGGACAGAGCTCCTACAATGAGCAGTTCTTC CASRLLAGGQSSYNEQFF TRBJ2-1 - TRBV5-1 TRBD2
TGTGCCACCCGGACAGGGGGCATCTATGGCTACACCTTC CATRTGGIYGYTF TRBJ1-2 - TRBV27 TRBD1
TGTGCCAGCTCACCGAGCGGGGCCAATCAGCCCCAGCATTTT CASSPSGANQPQHF TRBJ1-5 - TRBV18 -
TGTGCCAGCTGGCCCCCAACAGGGGGTGCATGGTCCTACGAGCAGTACTTC CASWPPTGGAWSYEQYF TRBJ2-7 - TRBV28 TRBD1
TGTGCCAGCAGCTTGACCCTCGGGGAGCAGTACTTC CASSLTLGEQYF TRBJ2-7 - TRBV7-9 -
TGCGCCAGCGAACGACACCGGGACAGGGGGCCGGCGGATCAGCCCCAGCATTTT CASERHRDRGPADQPQHF TRBJ1-5 - TRBV5-1 TRBD1
TGTGCCAGCAGCCCCCTTGGAGACAATGAGCAGTTCTTC CASSPLGDNEQFF TRBJ2-1 - TRBV7-8 -
TGTGCCAGCAGCGTATCGGGGGGGTCCTACGAGCAGTACTTC CASSVSGGSYEQYF TRBJ2-7 - TRBV9 TRBD2
TGTGCCACCACGGCAGGGGTCAGTAGCACAGATACGCAGTATTTT CATTAGVSSTDTQYF TRBJ2-3 - TRBV15 -
TGTGCTAGTGGTTTAGCCGAAGTGCTTTATAGCAATCAGCCCCAGCATTTT CASGLAEVLYSNQPQHF TRBJ1-5 - TRBV12-5 -
TGTGCCAGCAGCTCACGGACAGATGGCTACACCTTC CASSSRTDGYTF TRBJ1-2 - TRBV11-3 -
TGTGCCAGCAGTGACACCATCGGGACAGGGACGCAGACCCAGTACTTC CASSDTIGTGTQTQYF TRBJ2-5 - TRBV6-2/TRBV6-3 TRBD1
TGTGCCAGTAGTATACAGGGGGCCAACTATGGCTACACCTTC CASSIQGANYGYTF TRBJ1-2 - TRBV19 TRBD1
TGTGCCAGCAGGGCAGGGGGCCCGCCCTATGGCTACACCTTC CASRAGGPPYGYTF TRBJ1-2 - TRBV28 TRBD1
TGTGCCAGCAGCCGATGGGGGGGCTCTATGAACACTGAAGCTTTCTTT CASSRWGGSMNTEAFF TRBJ1-1 few TRBV11-3 -
TGTGCCAGCAGCTCGTCCCGGGACAGGGAACGCTCCTATAATTCACCCCTCCACTTT CASSSSRDRERSYNSPLHF TRBJ1-6 - TRBV7-9 TRBD1
TGTGCCAGCAGTATCAGGGGGACAGACTATGGCTACACCTTC CASSIRGTDYGYTF TRBJ1-2 - TRBV28 TRBD1
TGTGCCAGCAGTTTCGTTGAGCGGGGGGAACTGTTTTTT CASSFVERGELFF TRBJ1-4 - TRBV12-3/TRBV12-4 -
TGTGCCAGCAGCTGGTTACACAGAGTCTTCTCTGGGGCCAACGTCCTGACTTTC CASSWLHRVFSGANVLTF TRBJ2-6 - TRBV7-9 -
TGTGCCAGCAGCTCACAGGGGTCTGGGGCCAACGTCCTGACTTTC CASSSQGSGANVLTF TRBJ2-6 - TRBV11-2 TRBD1
TGTGCCAGCTCACCACAGACCGGAGGGAACGAGCAGTACTTC CASSPQTGGNEQYF TRBJ2-7 - TRBV18 -
TGTGCCAGCAGCTCCCACGTTACTAGCGGGCAGGAAGAAGATACGCAGTATTTT CASSSHVTSGQEEDTQYF TRBJ2-3 - TRBV5-8 TRBD2
TGTGCCAGCAGGTTGCAGCGGGGTTTCGGAAACACCGGGGAGCTGTTTTTT CASRLQRGFGNTGELFF TRBJ2-2 - TRBV28 TRBD2
TGTGCCAGCAGCCCAGTACGGACGGGACACCAAGGCTACACCTTC CASSPVRTGHQGYTF TRBJ1-2 - TRBV6-5 -
TGTGCCAGCAGTTCCCCGGGGGTTTACCAGCCCCAGCATTTT CASSSPGVYQPQHF TRBJ1-5 - TRBV28 -
TGCAGCAAAAACAGGGGGCCGTACAATGAGCAGTTCTTC CSKNRGPYNEQFF TRBJ2-1 - TRBV29-1 TRBD1
TGTGCCAGCAGTAGGACAGGGGAGAACACCGGGGAGCTGTTTTTT CASSRTGENTGELFF TRBJ2-2 - TRBV6-5 TRBD1
TGTGCCAGCAGCGAGCGGTGGACCGGGGAGCTGTTTTTT CASSERWTGELFF TRBJ2-2 - TRBV9 -
TGTGCCAGCAGTCTGACCGGGACACTCTCCTACGAGCAGTACTTC CASSLTGTLSYEQYF TRBJ2-7 - TRBV27 -
TGCGCCAGCAGCCATATACTAGGGGGTGAGCAGTTCTTC CASSHILGGEQFF TRBJ2-1 - TRBV4-1 -